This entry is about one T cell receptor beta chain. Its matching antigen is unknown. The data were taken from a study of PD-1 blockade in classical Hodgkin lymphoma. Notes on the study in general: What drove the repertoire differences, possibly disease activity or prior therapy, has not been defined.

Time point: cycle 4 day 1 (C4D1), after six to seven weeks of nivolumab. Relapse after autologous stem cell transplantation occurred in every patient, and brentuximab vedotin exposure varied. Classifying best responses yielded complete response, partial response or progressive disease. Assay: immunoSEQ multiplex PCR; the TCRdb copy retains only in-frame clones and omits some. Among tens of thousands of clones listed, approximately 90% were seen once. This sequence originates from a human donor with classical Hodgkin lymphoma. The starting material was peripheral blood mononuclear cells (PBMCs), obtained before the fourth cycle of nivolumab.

The CDR3 sequence is CASSLDPQGMNTEAFF. The CDR3 nucleotides are TGTGCCAGCAGCTTGGACCCACAGGGGATGAACACTGAAGCTTTCTTT. J is TRBJ1-1 and V is TRBV5-6; TRBD1 matches at 7 bases. In germline, CDR1 is SGHDT, CDR2 YYEEEE. Losses at the gene ends were 0 bases for V and 0 bases for J; bases not matched to a gene: 5. The CDR3 consists of 16 residues. The whole variable domain, remainder taken from reference TRBV5-6 and TRBJ1-1, is DAGVTQSPTHLIKTRGQQVTLRCSPKSGHDTVSWYQQALGQGPQFIFQYYEEEERQRGNFPDRFSGHQFPNYSSELNVNALLLGDSALYLCASSLDPQGMNTEAFFGQGTRLTVV.